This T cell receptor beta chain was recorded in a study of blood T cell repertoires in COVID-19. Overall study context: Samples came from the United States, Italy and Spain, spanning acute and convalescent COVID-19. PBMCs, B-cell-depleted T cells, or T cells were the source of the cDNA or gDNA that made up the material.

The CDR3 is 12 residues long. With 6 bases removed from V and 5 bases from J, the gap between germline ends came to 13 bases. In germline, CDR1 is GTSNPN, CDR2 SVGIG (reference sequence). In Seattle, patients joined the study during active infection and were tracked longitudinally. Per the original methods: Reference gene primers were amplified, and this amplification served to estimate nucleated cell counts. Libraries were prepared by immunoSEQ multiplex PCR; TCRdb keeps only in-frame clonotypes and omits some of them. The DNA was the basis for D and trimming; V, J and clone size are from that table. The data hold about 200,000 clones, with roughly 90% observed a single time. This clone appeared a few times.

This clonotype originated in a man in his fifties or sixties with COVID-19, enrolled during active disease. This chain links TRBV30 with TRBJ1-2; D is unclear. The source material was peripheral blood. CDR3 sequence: CACSSRLYGYTF. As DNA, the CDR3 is TGTGCCTGCTCATCCCGGTTATATGGCTACACCTTC.